This paragraph reports one T cell receptor (beta chain). Antigen: not known. The data are from a study of cytomegalovirus exposure and HLA in healthy donors. Overall study results and limits: Sequencing probably produced one cluster of sequence variants that were highly shared. Immune exposure was documented only through CMV serostatus. In a later analysis, CMV-associated beta chains were mostly HLA-associated, it appeared.

Germline CDR1 is SNHLY and CDR2 is FYNNEI. There are 13 residues in the CDR3. Trimming shortened V by 6 bases and J by 14 bases, and 19 bases separated the two germline ends. The PCR was carried out with 60 Vbeta primers and 13 Jbeta primers. Libraries were prepared by immunoSEQ multiplex PCR; TCRdb keeps only in-frame clonotypes and omits some of them. Seen in this sample are about 77,000 clones; the ten most common clones hold 12% to 15%. The chain is built from TRBV2 and TRBJ1-4; the D is unclear. The source material was PBMCs. The clonotype originates from a man aged 50 to 59 in good health and CMV-seropositive. The CDR3 DNA is TGTGCCAGCAGCGAAACAACCTCGAAGAGGCTGTTTTTT. This translates into CASSETTSKRLFF.